The 20 T cell receptor beta chains below come from one sample, sequenced in a study of cytomegalovirus exposure and HLA in healthy donors. Both 60 Vbeta primers and 13 Jbeta primers went into the PCR. The method was immunoSEQ multiplex PCR; TCRdb's version includes in-frame clones alone and lacks a portion of them. The sample shows over 90,000 clones, roughly three fifths of them seen only once. The sequencing input was PBMCs. These receptors all stem from a man aged 55 to 70 in good health and CMV-seronegative.

This rearrangement joins TRBV28 to TRBJ1-4; 10 bases fit TRBD1. V lost 6 bases and J lost 7; bases outside the gene matches: 8. Germline V gene lookup returns CDR1 MDHEN and CDR2 SYDVKM. There are 15 residues in the CDR3. The chain's CDR3 is CASSDNRDRGEKLFF. The DNA for the CDR3 is TGTGCCAGCAGCGACAACCGGGACAGGGGTGAAAAACTGTTTTTT.

This clone was picked up a small number of times. V usage is TRBV28 and J usage is TRBJ2-1; D is unresolved. In germline, CDR1 is MDHEN, CDR2 SYDVKM. This CDR3 spans 12 amino acids. V lost 3 bases, J lost 6 bases, and 6 bases lay in between. CDR3 sequence: CASSFTVNEQFF. The CDR3 DNA is TGTGCCAGCAGTTTCACGGTCAATGAGCAGTTCTTC.

In its sample, this clone was seen a few times. This chain links TRBV7-9 with TRBJ2-1, with 10 bases fitting TRBD1. The V and J ends lost 8 bases and 5 bases, in that order; junction bases with no gene match: 6. There are 14 residues in the CDR3. Germline lookup yields CDR1 SEHNR and CDR2 FQNEAQ (reference sequence). The chain's CDR3 is CASHDRGPNNEQFF. The CDR3 bases are TGTGCCAGCCATGACAGGGGGCCAAACAATGAGCAGTTCTTC.

The chain joins TRBV4-1 to TRBJ2-5, with a tentative D call TRBD1 (5 bases). V was pared by 0 bases and J by 5 bases, with 19 bases between. The germline V gene has CDR1 MGHRA and CDR2 YSYEKL. The CDR3 length is 17 residues. CDR3: CASSQEGAISSGETQYF. CDR3 DNA sequence: TGCGCCAGCAGCCAAGAAGGGGCGATCAGTTCTGGTGAGACCCAGTACTTC.

The chain links TRBV28 to TRBJ1-5; D ambiguous. This CDR3 comprises 18 residues. The germline V and J ends were trimmed by 1 base and 0 bases, with 16 bases remaining between them. Germline assignment: CDR1 MDHEN and CDR2 SYDVKM. Written as DNA, the CDR3 is TGTGCCAGCAGTTTATATCGAGGGTCCGGCGGTAGCAATCAGCCCCAGCATTTT. It yields the protein CASSLYRGSGGSNQPQHF.

The J gene is TRBJ2-5, the V gene TRBV7-8; D is unclear. The DNA end favors TRBJ2-7, so the J call may be wrong. This CDR3 is 12 amino acids long. The germline CDR1 and CDR2 sequences are SGHVS and FQNEAQ. The CDR3 loop is CASSYRDYEQYF. The CDR3 DNA reads TGTGCCAGCAGCTATAGAGATTACGAGCAGTACTTC.

The V gene is TRBV4-1, the J gene TRBJ2-1, with TRBD2 as a possible D gene (6 bases). Trimming pared 0 bases from V and 6 bases from J, leaving 15 bases between. This CDR3 region has 16 residues. CDR1 is MGHRA and CDR2 is YSYEKL in the germline V gene. The CDR3 spells CASSQDLSGEGNEQFF. The CDR3, as DNA: TGCGCCAGCAGCCAAGATCTTTCGGGAGAGGGCAATGAGCAGTTCTTC.

The V and J genes are TRBV28 and TRBJ1-3; no definite D call. CDR3 length: 15 residues. The germline V gene encodes CDR1 MDHEN and CDR2 SYDVKM. V was trimmed by 3 bases and J by 3 bases, leaving 12 bases between them. The CDR3 DNA is TGTGCCAGCAGTTTTGACCCGGGAATTGGAAACACCATATATTTT. Protein sequence: CASSFDPGIGNTIYF.

The chain carries TRBV5-4 and TRBJ2-1; D is perhaps TRBD1 (6 bases). The germline CDR1 and CDR2 sequences are SGHNT and YYREEE (reference sequence). CDR3 length equals 13 residues. The V end was cut by 3 bases, the J end by 8 bases, with 12 bases between. The CDR3 spells CASSYTGIDEQFF. The CDR3 nucleotides read TGTGCCAGCAGCTATACAGGGATTGATGAGCAGTTCTTC.

The chain joins TRBV18 to TRBJ1-1; D uncertain. Deletions cut 5 bases from V and 1 base from J, with 11 bases between. Per the germline V gene, CDR1 is KGHSH and CDR2 is LQKENI. CDR3 size: 14 residues. CDR3 protein: CASSSKYENTEAFF. In DNA form, the CDR3 reads TGTGCCAGCTCATCTAAGTACGAGAACACTGAAGCTTTCTTT.

The chain links TRBV11-3 to TRBJ1-2; 8 bases line up with TRBD1. Trimming removed 5 bases from V and 4 bases from J; junction bases left unmatched: 9. From germline, CDR1 is SGHNT and CDR2 YENEEA. The CDR3 is 15 residues long. The CDR3 nucleotides are TGTGCCAGCAGCCCCAGAGGGACAGGTGGCTATGGCTACACCTTC. Translating it yields CASSPRGTGGYGYTF.

This sequence joins TRBV5-1 and TRBJ2-7, with D maybe TRBD1 (8 bases). Germline V gene sequence: CDR1 SGHRS, CDR2 YFSETQ. V was pared by 4 bases and J by 3 bases, with 14 bases between. CDR3 length: 14 amino acids. The CDR3 DNA is TGCGCCAGCAGCGAACAGGGGGAGGGCTACGAGCAGTACTTC. As protein: CASSEQGEGYEQYF.

The chain recombines TRBV6-1 with TRBJ2-1; TRBD1 is a possible D gene (5 bases). The CDR3 is 17 residues long. Deletions cut 2 bases from V and 0 bases from J, with 14 bases between. Germline CDR1 and CDR2: MNHNS and SASEGT. For the CDR3, the DNA is TGTGCCAGCAGTGAATTAGGGTGGGGCACCTCCTACAATGAGCAGTTCTTC. Protein product: CASSELGWGTSYNEQFF.

The count of this clone is one. The chain couples TRBV6-5 to TRBJ2-1, with 8 bases that match TRBD1. Germline assignment: CDR1 MNHEY and CDR2 SVGAGI. CDR3 length: 16 residues. J was trimmed by 7 bases and V by 0 bases; bases with no gene match: 8. DNA for the CDR3: TGTGCCAGCAGTTACTCGCGAAGACAGGGGATTAATGAGCAGTTCTTC. It is translated as CASSYSRRQGINEQFF.

The genes are TRBV27 and TRBJ2-3; 11 nucleotides agree with TRBD2. Germline V gene sequence: CDR1 MNHEY, CDR2 SMNVEV (reference sequence). CDR3 length equals 16 residues. V lost 4 bases and J lost 4; bases outside the gene matches: 7. CDR3 DNA sequence: TGTGCCAGCAGTTCGGGACTAGCGGAATGGGCAGATACGCAGTATTTT. Translating it yields CASSSGLAEWADTQYF.

The sample holds a few counts of this clone. The rearrangement links TRBV28 to TRBJ2-7, with D maybe TRBD1 (5 bases). The germline V and J ends were trimmed by 6 bases and 0 bases, with 15 bases remaining between them. This CDR3 comprises 15 residues. The germline V gene encodes CDR1 MDHEN and CDR2 SYDVKM. The CDR3 loop is CASRLQGAFSYEQYF. In nucleotides, the CDR3 is TGTGCCAGCAGACTGCAGGGCGCGTTCTCCTACGAGCAGTACTTC. Variable domain in full (rest from reference TRBV28 and TRBJ2-7): DVKVTQSSRYLVKRTGEKVFLECVQDMDHENMFWYRQDPGLGLRLIYFSYDVKMKEKGDIPEGYSVSREKKERFSLILESASTNQTSMYLCASRLQGAFSYEQYFGPGTRLTVT.

The chain couples TRBV19 to TRBJ2-2; D is unclear. Trimming took 3 bases from V and 6 from J, leaving 8 bases between them. CDR1 and CDR2 (germline): LNHDA, SQIVND (reference sequence). The CDR3 has 13 residues. The CDR3 sequence is CASSIYRAGELFF. The CDR3 region has the DNA TGTGCCAGTAGTATTTATCGGGCCGGGGAGCTGTTTTTT.

Only one count was recorded for this clone. This chain joins TRBV4-1 and TRBJ1-1; no firm D call. Trimming removed 4 bases at V and 5 bases at J, with 14 bases between. This CDR3 has 14 residues. Germline CDR1 reads MGHRA; CDR2 reads YSYEKL. CDR3 nucleotides: TGCGCCAGCAGCCGTACAGTGGCTGGGACTGAAGCTTTCTTT. This codes for CASSRTVAGTEAFF.

The rearrangement joins TRBV14 to TRBJ2-7, with 7 positions matching TRBD2. The CDR3 sequence is 13 residues long. CDR1 is SGHDN, CDR2 FVKESK, per germline. V trimming: 6 bases; J trimming: 2 bases; junction bases outside the gene matches: 4. CDR3 region: CASRGAGPYEQYF. For the CDR3, the DNA is TGTGCCAGCAGAGGAGCGGGGCCCTACGAGCAGTACTTC.

V usage is TRBV9 and J usage is TRBJ2-5; D might be TRBD1 (5 bases). Looked up from germline, CDR1 is SGDLS and CDR2 is YYNGEE. The CDR3 is made up of 14 amino acids. The ends were cut back, 1 base at V and 7 bases at J, with 14 bases in the middle. The CDR3 loop is CASSVQGVVGTQYF. The CDR3 nucleotides read TGTGCCAGCAGCGTACAAGGGGTTGTAGGGACCCAGTACTTC.